The TCR beta chain described here comes from a study of cytomegalovirus exposure and HLA in healthy donors. Findings of the study overall: Analysis performed later found about 18,000 TCR beta sequences associated with HLA alleles at 0.05 false discovery rate.

The PCR made use of 60 Vbeta and 13 Jbeta primers. Clones were read by immunoSEQ multiplex PCR, and TCRdb kept only the in-frame ones, dropping some. This table holds roughly 98,000 clones, approximately 77% found once. CDR3 length: 16 residues. Germline V gene lookup returns CDR1 SGHNT and CDR2 YENEEA. Losses at the gene ends were 8 bases for V and 3 bases for J; bases not matched to a gene: 12. By share of the sample, this clone is hyperexpanded. The antigen is undetermined. The chain links TRBV11-3 to TRBJ2-2; 7 bases are shared with TRBD1. The sequence was collected from a female donor in good health and CMV-seronegative. Sequenced sample: PBMCs. The CDR3 DNA sequence: TGTGCCAGCGGGGGTGACCGGGACAGAGACACCGGGGAGCTGTTTTTT. It encodes CASGGDRDRDTGELFF.